The 15 T cell receptor beta chains given below trace back to one sample, sequenced in a study of T cell repertoires in cytomegalovirus infection. Via MiXCR, TCRdb re-called the reads, giving one row per CDR3 protein. The sample has around 310,000 distinct CDR3 sequences; around a sixth are singletons. The specimen sequenced was PBMCs. These receptors were taken from a human donor in good health (CMV status not recorded). Some clones in this sample may be carry-over from other donors' samples.

This clonotype was seen only a few times. The chain recombines TRBV2 with TRBJ2-1; tentative D call: TRBD1 (7 bases). Germline assignment: CDR1 SNHLY and CDR2 FYNNEI. V lost 10 bases and J lost 9, with 16 bases in between. This CDR3 has 12 amino acids. CDR3 DNA: TGTGCCACCTCCCAGGGGGGCGGTGAGCAGTTCTTC. Amino acid sequence: CATSQGGGEQFF.

This clonotype has only a few counts. The chain is built from TRBV20-1 and TRBJ2-2, with D uncertain. Per germline, CDR1 DFQATT and CDR2 SNEGSKA (reference sequence). Trimming removed 1 base from V and 4 bases from J, with 7 bases in between. This CDR3 is built from 13 residues. CDR3 region: CSARVWPTGELFF. In DNA, the CDR3 is TGCAGTGCTAGAGTCTGGCCCACCGGGGAGCTGTTTTTT.

This clonotype was observed a few times. This chain joins TRBV20-1 and TRBJ2-1; 10 bases are shared with TRBD2. J gave up 7 bases and V 0 bases, and 9 bases lay outside the gene matches. CDR3 size: 16 residues. Germline CDR1 reads DFQATT; CDR2 reads SNEGSKA (reference sequence). The CDR3 DNA reads as TGCAGTGCTAGAGATTTGAGAAGCGGGGGGGTGAATGAGCAGTTCTTC. Encoded protein: CSARDLRSGGVNEQFF.

Ten or more counts support this clonotype. V and J are TRBV7-9 and TRBJ1-1, with no clear D. The CDR3 totals 14 residues. Germline V gene data show CDR1 as SEHNR and CDR2 as FQNEAQ (reference sequence). Trimming took off 2 bases at V and 1 base at J, with 8 bases between the two ends. This CDR3 reads CASSLYQGNTEAFF. The CDR3 region has the DNA TGTGCCAGCAGCTTATATCAAGGGAACACTGAAGCTTTCTTT. Looking up the rest from reference TRBV7-9 and TRBJ1-1 gives the full variable domain: DTGVSQNPRHKITKRGQNVTFRCDPISEHNRLYWYRQTLGQGPEFLTYFQNEAQLEKSRLLSDRFSAERPKGSFSTLEIQRTEQGDSAMYLCASSLYQGNTEAFFGQGTRLTVV.

The chain uses TRBV27 and TRBJ2-2; TRBD2 matches 7 bases. Germline V gene data show CDR1 as MNHEY and CDR2 as SMNVEV (reference sequence). With V trimmed by 6 bases and J by 4 bases, 5 bases remained unmatched. This CDR3 region has 14 residues. CDR3 sequence reads: CASRTTGGTGELFF. CDR3 DNA: TGTGCCAGCAGAACGACGGGAGGCACCGGGGAGCTGTTTTTT.

The V gene is TRBV18, the J gene TRBJ1-2; 8 bases fit TRBD1. Trimming at V came to 3 bases and at J to 3 bases, leaving 3 bases not matched to a gene. CDR3 size: 14 residues. CDR1 KGHSH and CDR2 LQKENI come from the germline V gene. CDR3 nucleotide sequence: TGTGCCAGCTCACCTCTGACAGGGGACTATGGCTACACCTTC. This codes for CASSPLTGDYGYTF.

The chain uses TRBV20-1 and TRBJ1-6; TRBD1 might be the D (5 bases). The CDR3 extends over 13 amino acids. Trimming cost V 2 bases and J 10 bases, with 12 bases left between them. The germline V gene has CDR1 DFQATT and CDR2 SNEGSKA (reference sequence). The CDR3, as DNA: TGCAGTGCTAGACGCGGTCGGGGCTCACCCCTCCACTTT. Translation gives CSARRGRGSPLHF.

This clonotype appeared a few times. This chain connects TRBV7-2 to TRBJ2-1, with 12 bases lining up with TRBD2. The CDR3 is 17 residues long. The J segment lost 2 bases and the V segment lost 5 bases, leaving 7 bases of the junction unmatched. The germline V gene has CDR1 SGHTA and CDR2 FQGNSA. CDR3 nucleotide sequence: TGTGCCAGCAGCCCCGGACTAGCGGGGTTAACCTACAATGAGCAGTTCTTC. Its protein is CASSPGLAGLTYNEQFF.

This clonotype came up a few times. This chain uses TRBV20-1 with TRBJ1-5, with 7 bases lining up with TRBD1. Germline CDR1 reads DFQATT; CDR2 reads SNEGSKA (reference sequence). J was trimmed by 6 bases and V by 0 bases; bases with no gene match: 8. The length of the CDR3 is 15 residues. The CDR3: CSARDPRAGGQPQHF. CDR3 bases: TGCAGTGCTAGAGATCCCCGAGCAGGGGGTCAGCCCCAGCATTTT.

At least ten counts were recorded for this clonotype. This chain connects TRBV20-1 to TRBJ2-1; 14 bases line up with TRBD2. CDR1 DFQATT and CDR2 SNEGSKA come from the germline V gene (reference sequence). Trimming at V came to 4 bases and at J to 0 bases, leaving 5 bases not matched to a gene. The CDR3 contains 17 residues. The CDR3, as DNA: TGCAGTGCTACCGGGACTAGCGGGGGAAGCTCCTACAATGAGCAGTTCTTC. It is translated as CSATGTSGGSSYNEQFF.

This chain connects TRBV5-1 to TRBJ2-3; TRBD2 might be the D (6 bases). The germline V and J ends were trimmed by 3 bases and 1 base, with 15 bases remaining between them. Germline V lookup: CDR1 SGHRS, CDR2 YFSETQ. The CDR3 contains 16 residues. The CDR3 sequence is CASSWGDSGGTDTQYF. CDR3 nucleotides: TGCGCCAGCAGCTGGGGGGACTCAGGCGGCACAGATACGCAGTATTTT.

This chain uses TRBV7-9 with TRBJ1-2; D is unclear. The CDR3 extends over 13 amino acids. Per germline, CDR1 SEHNR and CDR2 FQNEAQ (reference sequence). The germline V and J ends were trimmed by 7 bases and 5 bases, with 14 bases remaining between them. The CDR3 DNA sequence: TGTGCCAGCACCCTATCGGACCCGTATGGCTACACCTTC. This encodes CASTLSDPYGYTF.

This clonotype was seen a handful of times. J is TRBJ1-5 and V is TRBV27, with a weak D call TRBD1 (5 bases). Between the trimmed V and J ends, which lost 4 bases and 8 bases, there was a span of 18 bases. The V gene's germline CDR1 is MNHEY and CDR2 SMNVEV (reference sequence). The CDR3 has 15 amino acids. CDR3 sequence (DNA): TGTGCCAGCAGTTCGATAAAGGGGAAAGTTGAGCCCCAGCATTTT. Protein: CASSSIKGKVEPQHF.

To note about this clonotype: Possible read error: a much larger clone is one base away. V usage is TRBV7-2 and J usage is TRBJ1-5; D call uncertain. The CDR3 length is 13 residues. Germline V CDR1 and CDR2: SGHTA, FQGNSA. CDR3 loop: CANSLLGNQPQHF. CDR3 DNA sequence: TGTGCCAACAGCTTACTTGGCAATCAGCCCCAGCATTTT. Complete variable domain (other parts from reference TRBV7-2 and TRBJ1-5): GAGVSQSPSNKVTEKGKDVELRCDPISGHTALYWYRQSLGQGLEFLIYFQGNSAPDKSGLPSDRFSAERTGGSVSTLTIQRTQQEDSAVYLCANSLLGNQPQHFGDGTRLSIL.

The rearrangement joins TRBV6-2 or TRBV6-3 to TRBJ2-1; 9 bases fit TRBD2. Germline V lookup: CDR1 MNHEY, CDR2 SVGEGT. The junction had 10 bases not matched to a gene; V was cut back by 6 bases and J by 4 bases. The CDR3 length is 16 residues. CDR3: CASRPRLADDYNEQFF. CDR3 DNA: TGTGCCAGCAGACCAAGACTAGCGGATGATTACAATGAGCAGTTCTTC.